This T cell receptor (beta chain) was identified during a study of T cell repertoires in aging, cancer and after chemotherapy. Overall study: Donors were grouped into six age bands spanning 30 or younger through 70 or older. Pre- and post-chemotherapy samples were paired from glioblastoma patients treated with temozolomide-based therapy.

Multiplex touch-down PCR with TRB-A/B primers amplified rearranged V-D-J TRB sequences. In TCRdb, the multiplex PCR reads were re-called with MiXCR into one record per CDR3 protein. The table lists some 3,800 distinct CDR3 sequences, approximately 30% of them singletons, with about 22% in the top ten. Amplification of TCR beta used genomic DNA extracted from peripheral blood. Of note for this clonotype: What it recognizes is unknown.

Study observations and caveats: Median generation probability rose over the chemotherapy interval in each cancer cohort, suggesting rebound thymic output. Healthy donors lost TCR diversity with age mainly through richness, cancer patients through richness and evenness.

Trimming took 8 bases from V and 8 from J, leaving 10 bases between them. Germline loops: CDR1 ENHRY, CDR2 SYGVKD. This CDR3 contains 11 residues. Sequenced: blood. The sequence was collected from a human donor with a solid tumor. This chain joins TRBV10-3 and TRBJ2-1; D might be TRBD1 or TRBD2, each matching 5 bases. The CDR3 bases are TGTGCCATCGGGGGTGGAGATGAGCAGTTCTTC. Its translation: CAIGGGDEQFF.